These 16 T cell receptor beta chains were sequenced from one sample in a study of identical twins. TCRdb re-called the 5' RACE reads through MiXCR, storing one row per CDR3 protein. The table shows some 270,000 distinct CDR3 sequences, with around 8% occurring only once. The same specimen was also included in a second study, on yellow fever vaccine responses in identical twins.

The sequencing sample was made of CD8+ T cells sorted from blood. The receptors were sampled from a woman between 18 and 29 years old in good health.

This clonotype turned up a few times. In DNA form, the CDR3 reads TGTGCCAGCAGTTTGTCTAGCCCTGAGCAGTTCTTC. Protein sequence: CASSLSSPEQFF. V is TRBV12-3 or TRBV12-4 and J is TRBJ2-1; maybe TRBD2 (5 bases). V was clipped by 3 bases and J by 9 bases, with 9 bases between them. There are 12 residues in the CDR3.

This clonotype occurred a few times. J is TRBJ2-7 and V is TRBV7-9, with TRBD2 matching over 12 bases. CDR1 SEHNR and CDR2 FQNEAQ come from the germline V gene (reference sequence). The CDR3 sequence is 14 residues long. V was clipped by 7 bases and J by 5 bases; unmatched bases: 6. CDR3 sequence reads: CASTLAGGLDEQYF. CDR3 coding DNA: TGTGCCAGCACCCTAGCGGGAGGGCTCGACGAGCAGTACTTC.

This clonotype was seen a handful of times. The V and J genes are TRBV20-1 and TRBJ2-5, with D unresolved. Deletions cut 5 bases from V and 7 bases from J, with 17 bases between. The CDR3 has 13 residues. Germline CDR1 DFQATT, CDR2 SNEGSKA (reference sequence). CDR3 nucleotide sequence: TGCAGTGCTGTACCTTGGGGTTCGGGGACCCAGTACTTC. It codes for CSAVPWGSGTQYF.

V and J are TRBV11-1 and TRBJ2-6, with 11 nucleotides matching TRBD1. The junction had 5 bases not matched to a gene; V was cut back by 1 base and J by 3 bases. Germline lookup yields CDR1 SGHAT and CDR2 FQDESV (reference sequence). The CDR3 is 18 residues long. The CDR3 coding sequence is TGTGCCAGCAGCTTAGAGGACAGGGGGCCCGGTGGGGCCAACGTCCTGACTTTC. It specifies CASSLEDRGPGGANVLTF.

This clonotype was detected many times. The chain couples TRBV29-1 to TRBJ2-5; D is ambiguous. The CDR3 contains 16 residues. Germline CDR1 reads SQVTM; CDR2 reads ANQGSEA. With 2 bases removed from V and 4 bases from J, the gap between germline ends came to 20 bases. The CDR3: CSVERALESGIETQYF. The CDR3 DNA follows: TGCAGCGTTGAAAGGGCGCTGGAATCCGGAATAGAGACCCAGTACTTC.

The sample holds many counts of this clonotype. The chain joins TRBV27 to TRBJ2-7, with D possibly TRBD1 on 6 matching bases. Per the germline V gene, CDR1 is MNHEY and CDR2 is SMNVEV (reference sequence). V was clipped by 2 bases and J by 4 bases, with 12 bases between them. The CDR3 runs 14 residues. CDR3 protein: CASSLQGMGYEQYF. DNA of the CDR3: TGTGCCAGCAGTTTACAGGGGATGGGGTACGAGCAGTACTTC.

This clonotype has just a few counts. This chain connects TRBV27 to TRBJ2-1; D might be TRBD2 (6 bases). V gave up 6 bases and J gave up 8 bases, with 20 bases separating them. The CDR3 is 15 amino acids. Germline values: CDR1 MNHEY, CDR2 SMNVEV (reference sequence). The CDR3 coding sequence is TGTGCCAGCAGATCCGAGCGGGCCCCCGGGTATGAGCAGTTCTTC. Protein: CASRSERAPGYEQFF.

The CDR3 coding sequence is TGTGCCAGCAGCTTAGGCCCCCGACGGGGAGGCTCCGAGCAGTACTTC. This codes for CASSLGPRRGGSEQYF. The chain uses TRBV11-2 and TRBJ2-7; D perhaps matches TRBD2 (6 bases). Germline V gene data show CDR1 as SGHAT and CDR2 as FQNNGV. The CDR3 contains 16 residues. Between the trimmed V and J ends, which lost 1 base and 6 bases, there was a span of 19 bases.

In its sample, this clonotype was seen many times. V is TRBV12-3 or TRBV12-4 and J is TRBJ2-3, with D maybe TRBD2 (5 bases). Trimming took off 10 bases at V and 0 bases at J, with 14 bases between the two ends. This CDR3 has 14 residues. CDR3 sequence (DNA): TGTGCCACCGCTGCGGGCTCCAGCACAGATACGCAGTATTTT. This translates into CATAAGSSTDTQYF.

Only a few counts were recorded for this clonotype. J is TRBJ2-5 and V is TRBV28; the D call may be TRBD1 or TRBD2 (5 bases each). The CDR3 has 15 amino acids. V gave up 7 bases and J gave up 2 bases, with 17 bases separating them. The germline CDR1 and CDR2 sequences are MDHEN and SYDVKM. This chain's CDR3 is CASTQGARVQETQYF. CDR3 in DNA: TGTGCCAGCACCCAAGGGGCGCGGGTACAAGAGACCCAGTACTTC.

The gene calls are TRBV21-1 and TRBJ2-7. TRBV21-1 is given as a pseudogene. The CDR3 extends over 13 amino acids. The CDR3 nucleotides read TGTGCCAGCAGCAAAGCGCGGGACTACGAGCAGTACTTC. Its protein product is CASSKARDYEQYF.

In this sample, this clonotype turned up a few times. Written as DNA, the CDR3 is TGTGCCAGCAGCTTGAGTGAAGAGACCCAGTACTTC. Its protein is CASSLSEETQYF. The rearrangement uses TRBV5-4 and TRBJ2-5; D ambiguous. Germline V CDR1 and CDR2: SGHNT, YYREEE (reference sequence). Deletions cut 1 base from V and 3 bases from J, with 4 bases between. The CDR3 loop spans 12 amino acids.

CDR3 DNA: TGTGCCAGCGGCCTGGGGGCTAGTCAGCATTTT. It is translated as CASGLGASQHF. The chain has TRBV6-2 or TRBV6-3 and TRBJ2-3, with a possible D match to TRBD1 (6 bases). The J call may be in error: the DNA end matches TRBJ1-5 better. The CDR3 consists of 11 residues. Germline assignment: CDR1 MNHEY and CDR2 SVGEGT.

This clonotype was counted ten times or more. This chain uses TRBV7-9 with TRBJ1-1, with unresolved D. The CDR3 loop spans 13 amino acids. Trimming removed 2 bases at V and 1 base at J, with 5 bases between. Germline CDR1 is SEHNR and CDR2 is FQNEAQ (reference sequence). CDR3 protein: CASSLPTNTEAFF. For the CDR3, the DNA is TGTGCCAGCAGCTTACCTACGAACACTGAAGCTTTCTTT.

This clonotype was detected ten times or more. The chain employs TRBV27 and TRBJ2-1; 13 bases align to TRBD2. V lost 7 bases to trimming and J lost 6 bases; unmatched junction nucleotides: 12. CDR1 is MNHEY, CDR2 SMNVEV, per germline (reference sequence). This CDR3 is 17 amino acids long. CDR3 coding DNA: TGTGCCAGCACCCGGGGACTAGCGGGAAGGGGGGCCAATGAGCAGTTCTTC. Its protein product is CASTRGLAGRGANEQFF.

This sequence joins TRBV27 and TRBJ2-7; D is perhaps TRBD1 (6 bases). The CDR3 is made up of 15 amino acids. Trimming cost V 5 bases and J 5 bases, with 19 bases left between them. Germline CDR1 reads MNHEY; CDR2 reads SMNVEV (reference sequence). The CDR3 reads CASSVTGWMANEQYF. CDR3 nucleotides: TGTGCCAGCAGTGTAACAGGGTGGATGGCCAACGAGCAGTACTTC.